Listed here are 18 T cell receptor beta chains from one sample, sequenced in a study of blood T cell repertoires in COVID-19. Profiling relied on immunoSEQ multiplex PCR, and the TCRdb table lists in-frame clones only, not all of them. The sample contains some 260,000 clones, nearly 90% of which appear only once. What was sequenced was peripheral blood. These receptor sequences come from a man aged 18 to 30 with active or convalescent COVID-19.

The gene calls are TRBV24-1 and TRBJ2-1; TRBD1 matches at 12 bases. V lost 3 bases and J lost 1; bases outside the gene matches: 9. Germline V gene sequence: CDR1 KGHDR, CDR2 SFDVKD. The CDR3 is made up of 19 amino acids. As DNA, the CDR3 is TGTGCCACCAGTGATCCCGGGACAGGGGGCTGGGGATCCTACAATGAGCAGTTCTTC. Translated: CATSDPGTGGWGSYNEQFF.

This chain joins TRBV20-1 and TRBJ2-1; a possible D gene is TRBD2 (6 bases). Per germline, CDR1 DFQATT and CDR2 SNEGSKA (reference sequence). The CDR3 length is 16 residues. V was clipped by 3 bases and J by 4 bases, with 19 bases between them. CDR3 sequence reads: CSASGSSGENYNEQFF. The CDR3 DNA reads as TGCAGTGCTAGTGGGTCATCGGGAGAAAATTACAATGAGCAGTTCTTC.

The chain is built from TRBV12-3 or TRBV12-4 and TRBJ1-2; D gene uncertain. The V end lost 6 bases, the J end lost 0 bases, and 8 bases lay between the germline ends. The CDR3 consists of 13 residues. CDR3 in DNA: TGTGCCAGCAGACGGGAGTCTAACTATGGCTACACCTTC. This translates into CASRRESNYGYTF.

The chain carries TRBV7-9 and TRBJ1-6, with 8 bases fitting TRBD1. This CDR3 is 14 amino acids long. The junction had 5 bases not matched to a gene; V was cut back by 5 bases and J by 8 bases. Per the germline V gene, CDR1 is SEHNR and CDR2 is FQNEAQ (reference sequence). The CDR3 DNA reads as TGTGCCAGCAGCCCAGGGGGCCATTATTCACCCCTCCACTTT. Protein sequence: CASSPGGHYSPLHF.

The rearrangement uses TRBV6-1 and TRBJ2-1, with a weak D call TRBD2 (5 bases). The V gene's germline CDR1 is MNHNS and CDR2 SASEGT. Trimming removed 2 bases at V and 2 bases at J, with 13 bases between. This CDR3 region has 16 residues. CDR3 in amino acids: CASSEWGGSAYNEQFF. CDR3 bases: TGTGCCAGCAGTGAATGGGGTGGTAGCGCCTACAATGAGCAGTTCTTC.

This clone was seen a handful of times. The J gene is TRBJ1-1, the V gene TRBV19; D is ambiguous. This CDR3 contains 13 residues. The V end was cut by 8 bases, the J end by 4 bases, with 14 bases between. Per the germline V gene, CDR1 is LNHDA and CDR2 is SQIVND (reference sequence). Here the CDR3 reads CASSLGYRTEAFF. CDR3 in DNA: TGTGCCAGTTCCCTCGGGTATCGCACTGAAGCTTTCTTT.

The chain carries TRBV6-5 and TRBJ2-3; maybe TRBD2 (7 bases). The CDR3 has 15 residues. The V end was cut by 6 bases, the J end by 3 bases, with 16 bases between. Germline V gene sequence: CDR1 MNHEY, CDR2 SVGAGI. The CDR3 DNA sequence: TGTGCCAGCAGCCTCGGGGGGCGTAGTACAGATACGCAGTATTTT. It yields the protein CASSLGGRSTDTQYF.

The V and J genes are TRBV11-2 and TRBJ2-7; 13 bases align to TRBD2. The CDR3 loop spans 15 amino acids. The V gene end was trimmed by 5 bases and the J gene end by 4 bases; junction bases not matched to a gene: 5. Germline V gene sequence: CDR1 SGHAT, CDR2 FQNNGV. CDR3 sequence (DNA): TGTGCCAGCAGCGCACCGACTAGCGGGAGGTACGAGCAGTACTTC. It translates to CASSAPTSGRYEQYF. Based on the CDR3 plus reference TRBV11-2 and TRBJ2-7, the full variable domain is EAGVAQSPRYKIIEKRQSVAFWCNPISGHATLYWYQQILGQGPKLLIQFQNNGVVDDSQLPKDRFSAERLKGVDSTLKIQPAKLEDSAVYLCASSAPTSGRYEQYFGPGTRLTVT.

The chain couples TRBV2 to TRBJ2-7; TRBD2 agrees at 9 bases. V was pared by 6 bases and J by 1 base, with 4 bases of the junction left unmatched. The CDR3 loop spans 14 amino acids. Germline V gene sequence: CDR1 SNHLY, CDR2 FYNNEI. The CDR3 sequence: CASSTSGQSYEQYF. CDR3 sequence (DNA): TGTGCCAGCAGCACTAGCGGGCAGTCCTACGAGCAGTACTTC.

This chain connects TRBV5-1 to TRBJ1-2; D call uncertain. This CDR3 comprises 13 residues. CDR1 is SGHRS and CDR2 is YFSETQ in the germline V gene. V lost 0 bases and J lost 1, with 4 bases in between. The CDR3 sequence: CASSLVSNYGYTF. CDR3 in DNA: TGCGCCAGCAGCTTGGTCAGTAACTATGGCTACACCTTC.

V gene TRBV19 combines with J gene TRBJ1-6; D call uncertain. This CDR3 comprises 14 residues. The germline V gene encodes CDR1 LNHDA and CDR2 SQIVND (reference sequence). The V end was cut by 5 bases, the J end by 1 base, with 6 bases between. This CDR3 is CASSLGSYNSPLHF. The CDR3 DNA follows: TGTGCCAGTAGTCTCGGGTCCTATAATTCACCCCTCCACTTT.

The V and J genes are TRBV7-2 and TRBJ2-7; 9 nucleotides match TRBD1. The germline gives CDR1 SGHTA, CDR2 FQGNSA. J lost 2 bases, V lost 0 bases, and 8 bases had no gene match. There are 17 residues in the CDR3. CDR3 protein: CASSLAGTGSPPYEQYF. CDR3 in DNA: TGTGCCAGCAGCTTAGCCGGGACAGGGTCCCCCCCCTACGAGCAGTACTTC.

This rearrangement joins TRBV27 to TRBJ2-7; 12 bases map to TRBD2. J lost 3 bases, V lost 4 bases, and 7 bases had no gene match. The CDR3 totals 16 residues. CDR1 MNHEY and CDR2 SMNVEV come from the germline V gene (reference sequence). CDR3 coding DNA: TGTGCCAGCAGTTCCGGACTAGCGGGGACCTTCTACGAGCAGTACTTC. Its protein is CASSSGLAGTFYEQYF.

The chain joins TRBV29-1 to TRBJ2-5; 8 bases match TRBD2. CDR1 is SQVTM and CDR2 is ANQGSEA in the germline V gene. The CDR3 is 12 residues long. The trim removed 5 bases at V and 3 bases at J, leaving 2 bases unmatched. CDR3 in amino acids: CSVLLAEETQYF. The CDR3 DNA follows: TGCAGCGTTCTACTAGCGGAAGAGACCCAGTACTTC.

The chain is built from TRBV6-1 and TRBJ1-2; no definite D call. The germline V gene has CDR1 MNHNS and CDR2 SASEGT. The CDR3 loop spans 14 amino acids. Trimming left V 3 bases short and J 0 bases short, with 8 bases between. This CDR3 is CASSDRRTNYGYTF. The CDR3 DNA reads TGTGCCAGCAGTGACCGGCGGACTAACTATGGCTACACCTTC.

The chain carries TRBV19 and TRBJ1-3; 8 bases are a match to TRBD1. V gave up 6 bases and J gave up 2 bases; unmatched junction bases: 3. Germline V lookup: CDR1 LNHDA, CDR2 SQIVND (reference sequence). This CDR3 is 14 amino acids long. CDR3 sequence: CASSPGQAGNTIYF. Written as DNA, the CDR3 is TGTGCCAGTAGCCCGGGACAGGCTGGAAACACCATATATTTT.

The chain carries TRBV3-1 (or the pseudogene TRBV3-2) and TRBJ1-5; 11 bases are a match to TRBD1. There are 16 residues in the CDR3. Trimming cost V 4 bases and J 6 bases; bases outside gene matches: 8. The germline gives CDR1 LGHDT, CDR2 YNNKEL (reference sequence). In DNA, the CDR3 is TGTGCCAGCAGCCCGGACAGGGGGCAAGGGACTCAGCCCCAGCATTTT. This encodes CASSPDRGQGTQPQHF.

CDR3 nucleotide sequence: TGTGCCAGCAGCTTGGGTGGGACAGAGATCTACGAGCAGTACTTC. This gives the protein CASSLGGTEIYEQYF. The chain recombines TRBV5-6 with TRBJ2-7, with 7 bases lining up with TRBD1. Germline V lookup: CDR1 SGHDT, CDR2 YYEEEE. V was clipped by 0 bases and J by 3 bases; unmatched bases: 6. This CDR3 is built from 15 residues.